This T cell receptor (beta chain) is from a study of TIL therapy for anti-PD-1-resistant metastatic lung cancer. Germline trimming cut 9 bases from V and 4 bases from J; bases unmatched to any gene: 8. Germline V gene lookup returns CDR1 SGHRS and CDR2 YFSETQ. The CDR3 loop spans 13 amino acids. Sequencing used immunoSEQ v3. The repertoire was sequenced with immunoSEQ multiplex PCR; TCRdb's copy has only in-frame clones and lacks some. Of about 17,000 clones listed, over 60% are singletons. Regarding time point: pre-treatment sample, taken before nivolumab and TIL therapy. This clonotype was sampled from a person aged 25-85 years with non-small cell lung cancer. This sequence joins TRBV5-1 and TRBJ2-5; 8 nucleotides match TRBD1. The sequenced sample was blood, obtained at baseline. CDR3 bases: TGCGCCACCAGGGCAGGGGGCGTAGAGACCCAGTACTTC. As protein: CATRAGGVETQYF.